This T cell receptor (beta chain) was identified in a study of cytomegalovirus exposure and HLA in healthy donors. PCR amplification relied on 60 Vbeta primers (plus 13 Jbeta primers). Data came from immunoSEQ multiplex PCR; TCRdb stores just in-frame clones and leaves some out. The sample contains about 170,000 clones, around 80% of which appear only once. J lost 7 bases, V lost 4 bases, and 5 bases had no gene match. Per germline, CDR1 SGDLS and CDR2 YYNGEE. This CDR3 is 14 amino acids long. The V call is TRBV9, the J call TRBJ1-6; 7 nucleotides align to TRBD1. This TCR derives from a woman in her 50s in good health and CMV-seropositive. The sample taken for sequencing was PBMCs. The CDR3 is CASSIGTVNSPLHF. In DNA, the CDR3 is TGTGCCAGCAGCATCGGGACAGTCAATTCACCCCTCCACTTT.